The rows below give T cell receptor beta chains drawn from one sample of a study of graft-versus-host responses after intestinal transplantation. These receptors have no identified antigens. The table came from immunoSEQ multiplex PCR; TCRdb's copy has only in-frame clones and leaves some out. This repertoire shows tens of thousands of clones, roughly four fifths found once; its top ten account for about 18%. The specimen was unstimulated CD8+ T cells sorted from spleen or lymph node cells, collected before intestinal transplant. The source of these receptors is a human donor who received an intestinal transplant. CDR3s include the opening cysteine and the closing phenylalanine or tryptophan. The D gene is left open where the match is weak. Size values are once, few and many counts, or a class for expanded clones, and some rows have none.

>TRBJ2-7|few|.|TRBV27
CASSVGEVYEQYF
TGTGCCAGCAGTGTAGGAGAAGTCTACGAGCAGTACTTC
>TRBJ1-1|.|TRBD1|TRBV6-6
CASSYGTGDTEAFF
TGTGCCAGCAGTTACGGGACAGGGGATACTGAAGCTTTCTTT
>TRBJ1-5|.|.|TRBV2
CASSDNSYSNQPQHF
TGTGCCAGCAGTGATAACAGTTATAGCAATCAGCCCCAGCATTTT
>TRBJ2-7|.|TRBD2|TRBV11-2
CASSPPGLAGAYEQYF
TGTGCCAGCAGCCCACCCGGACTAGCGGGAGCCTACGAGCAGTACTTC
>TRBJ1-5|.|.|TRBV10-2
CASSESDRSNQPQHF
TGCGCCAGCAGTGAGTCGGACAGAAGCAATCAGCCCCAGCATTTT
>TRBJ2-5|.|.|TRBV4-1
CASSQDPGQETQYF
TGCGCCAGCAGCCAAGATCCCGGCCAAGAGACCCAGTACTTC
>TRBJ1-5|.|.|TRBV21-1
CASSRAAAEVEGNQPQHF
TGTGCCAGCAGCAGAGCCGCAGCCGAGGTAGAAGGCAATCAGCCCCAGCATTTT
>TRBJ1-1|.|.|TRBV27
CASSLSWGLNTEAFF
TGTGCCAGCAGTTTATCTTGGGGGCTGAACACTGAAGCTTTCTTT
>TRBJ2-7|.|TRBD1|TRBV10-3
CAISGEGQGGYEQYF
TGTGCCATCAGTGGGGAGGGACAGGGGGGATACGAGCAGTACTTC
>TRBJ2-3|.|TRBD2|TRBV27
CASSTLTSGGATDTQYF
TGTGCCAGCAGTACGTTGACTAGCGGGGGGGCCACAGATACGCAGTATTTT
>TRBJ2-7|.|.|TRBV13
CASSLGVGSVSYEQYF
TGTGCCAGCAGCTTAGGAGTGGGCTCCGTTTCCTACGAGCAGTACTTC
>TRBJ1-1|.|.|TRBV6-5
CASSYQGGTEAFF
TGTGCCAGCAGTTACCAAGGGGGTACTGAAGCTTTCTTT
>TRBJ1-1|.|TRBD1|TRBV6-6
CASSYGEGALAFF
TGTGCCAGCAGTTATGGGGAGGGGGCGCTGGCTTTCTTT
>TRBJ2-1|.|TRBD2|TRBV27
CASSSYHIAGVYNEQFF
TGTGCCAGCAGTTCATACCACATAGCGGGAGTCTACAATGAGCAGTTCTTC
>TRBJ1-1|.|TRBD1|TRBV7-3
CASSLTGTGGSEAFF
TGTGCCAGCAGCTTAACCGGGACAGGGGGCTCTGAAGCTTTCTTT
>TRBJ2-3|once|.|TRBV6-1
CASSELEGLLTDTQYF
TGTGCCAGCAGTGAACTGGAGGGACTCCTGACAGATACGCAGTATTTT
>TRBJ2-7|.|TRBD2|TRBV2
CASSDLPSGCYEQYF
TGTGCCAGCAGTGACCTCCCTAGCGGGTGCTACGAGCAGTACTTC
>TRBJ1-1|.|TRBD1|TRBV4-1
CASSQRQGVTEAFF
TGCGCCAGCAGCCAACGACAGGGGGTCACTGAAGCTTTCTTT
>TRBJ2-7|few|.|TRBV6-1
CASSDLRGDWWDEQYF
TGTGCCAGCAGTGACCTTAGGGGCGACTGGTGGGACGAGCAGTACTTC
>TRBJ1-5|.|.|TRBV7-3
CASAGNNQPQHF
TGTGCCAGCGCAGGGAACAATCAGCCCCAGCATTTT
>TRBJ1-4|few|TRBD1|TRBV27
CASTGQGTAKLFF
TGTGCCAGCACGGGACAGGGTACAGCAAAACTGTTTTTT
>TRBJ1-1|.|TRBD1|TRBV27
CASSPVLDRDAEAFF
TGTGCCAGCAGCCCCGTCCTGGACAGGGACGCTGAAGCTTTCTTT
>TRBJ2-7|.|TRBD1|TRBV6-1
CASTSGTGGYEQYF
TGTGCCAGCACTTCCGGGACAGGGGGCTACGAGCAGTACTTC
>TRBJ2-4|.|.|TRBV5-4
CASSLVPELAKNIQYF
TGTGCCAGCAGCTTGGTCCCAGAGCTAGCCAAAAACATTCAGTACTTC
>TRBJ1-4|.|.|TRBV18
CASSSFRGRVRKTVF
TGTGCCAGCTCATCATTCCGAGGACGGGTGAGAAAAACTGTTTTT